This entry lists 10 T cell receptor beta chains sequenced from one sample in a study of blood T cells in healthy people across ages. The use of a sample-barcoded 5' primer and a J-beta primer mix characterized a second PCR of roughly 6 to 11 cycles. TCRdb called the 5' RACE reads again in MiXCR, with one record for every CDR3 protein. Among about 1,000,000 distinct CDR3 sequences, 45% were seen once, and the ten largest hold 18%. The sequenced sample was blood. Receptors originate from a woman aged 55 to 70 in good health.

The chain joins TRBV7-8 to TRBJ1-5, with a possible D match to TRBD1 (5 bases). The CDR3 is 15 amino acids. The V gene's germline CDR1 is SGHVS and CDR2 FQNEAQ. V was trimmed by 1 base and J by 3 bases, leaving 10 bases between them. The CDR3 nucleotides read TGTGCCAGCAGCTTAGGCAGGGATGCCAATCAGCCCCAGCATTTT. As protein: CASSLGRDANQPQHF. Using reference TRBV7-8 and TRBJ1-5 for the parts outside the CDR3, the full variable domain is GAGVSQSPRYKVAKRGQDVALRCDPISGHVSLFWYQQALGQGPEFLTYFQNEAQLDKSGLPSDRFFAERPEGSVSTLKIQRTQQEDSAVYLCASSLGRDANQPQHFGDGTRLSIL.

This chain connects TRBV20-1 to TRBJ2-7, with a tentative D call TRBD2 (6 bases). The CDR3 runs 15 residues. From germline, CDR1 is DFQATT and CDR2 SNEGSKA (reference sequence). Deletions cut 0 bases from V and 5 bases from J, with 17 bases between. CDR3 loop: CSARDGGSKRDEQYF. For the CDR3, the DNA is TGCAGTGCTAGAGATGGAGGGTCAAAACGGGACGAGCAGTACTTC.

This chain connects TRBV20-1 to TRBJ2-5; no definite D call. V shed 3 bases and J shed 11 bases, with 16 bases lying between them. Per the germline V gene, CDR1 is DFQATT and CDR2 is SNEGSKA (reference sequence). The CDR3 has 12 residues. This CDR3 reads CSASTLGVPQYF. CDR3 nucleotides: TGCAGTGCTAGCACCCTTGGGGTCCCGCAGTACTTC.

The rearrangement links TRBV12-3 or TRBV12-4 to TRBJ2-1; D might be TRBD2 (6 bases). The DNA end is more similar to TRBJ2-7, so the J call may be wrong. The CDR3 is 14 amino acids. As DNA, the CDR3 is TGTGCCAGCAAAACTAGCAGCTTCTACAATGAGCAGTACTTC. This codes for CASKTSSFYNEQYF.

Here the CDR3 DNA reads TGTGCCAGCAGTTTAGTCTCGGGACACATCTACGAGCAGTACTTC. This encodes CASSLVSGHIYEQYF. The chain couples TRBV12-3 or TRBV12-4 to TRBJ2-7; weak D call: TRBD1 (6 bases). The CDR3 extends over 15 amino acids. V gave up 1 base and J gave up 3 bases, with 13 bases separating them.

Details on this clonotype: One junction end does not reproduce the germline sequence, and a read error may be involved. The chain couples TRBV6-1 to TRBJ2-3; tentative D call: TRBD1 (5 bases). In germline, CDR1 is MNHNS, CDR2 SASEGT. This CDR3 region has 13 residues. The CDR3 DNA sequence: TGTGCCAGCTCCGACAGACGCACAGGTACGCAGTATTTT. Translation: CASSDRRTGTQYF.

As to this clonotype: An end of the junction does not agree with germline; a read error may underlie this. The gene calls are TRBV11-2 and TRBJ1-6; 8 bases are a match to TRBD1. Germline V gene lookup returns CDR1 SGHAT and CDR2 FQNNGV. The CDR3 runs to 18 residues. CDR3 in DNA: TGTGCCAGCAGCTTAGTAGAAGGACAGGGTTCTTATAATTCACCCCCCCACTTT. Protein sequence: CASSLVEGQGSYNSPPHF.

This clonotype was seen ten or more times. J is TRBJ2-5 and V is TRBV6-1; tentatively, D is TRBD2 (6 bases). The germline CDR1 and CDR2 sequences are MNHNS and SASEGT. The CDR3 has 19 residues. V shed 4 bases and J shed 0 bases, with 24 bases lying between them. The CDR3 reads CASSGYYRRGVPYQETQYF. The CDR3 region has the DNA TGTGCCAGCAGTGGGTATTACCGCCGCGGGGTGCCGTACCAAGAGACCCAGTACTTC.

V is TRBV18 and J is TRBJ1-1; D not resolved. The germline V gene encodes CDR1 KGHSH and CDR2 LQKENI. The CDR3 sequence is 14 residues long. With 3 bases removed from V and 3 bases from J, the gap between germline ends came to 11 bases. CDR3 DNA sequence: TGTGCCAGCTCACCCGCCCTTTCCGACACTGAAGCTTTCTTT. This encodes CASSPALSDTEAFF.

This chain links TRBV6-5 with TRBJ2-1, with D maybe TRBD1 (6 bases). This CDR3 is 14 amino acids long. V dropped 7 bases and J dropped 3 bases, with 13 bases sitting between them. The germline V gene encodes CDR1 MNHEY and CDR2 SVGAGI. The CDR3 is CASKGQGNYNEQFF. The CDR3, as DNA: TGTGCCAGCAAAGGGCAGGGGAACTACAATGAGCAGTTCTTC.